A selection of T cell receptor beta chains follows, all from one sample in a study of blood T cell repertoires in COVID-19. Repertoires were generated with immunoSEQ multiplex PCR, while TCRdb's copy carries only in-frame clones and drops some. In the table there are about 320,000 clones, approximately 89% of which are singletons. The sequenced material came from PBMCs or T cells enriched from blood (not recorded which). Every receptor here comes from a man under 40 who had recovered from COVID-19. CDR3s include the opening cysteine and the closing phenylalanine or tryptophan. D genes are given only for firm matches. Clone size is not always given. Where it is, it says once, few, many or a class for expanded clones.

V gene	clone size	D gene	J gene	CDR3 DNA	CDR3 protein
TRBV5-4	few	.	TRBJ2-7	TGTGCCAGCAGCCCACTTCCGGACAGCCTTTGGGGGCAGTACTTC	CASSPLPDSLWGQYF
TRBV6-4	.	TRBD2	TRBJ2-7	TGTGCCAGCAGTGACAGTAAGCTAGCGGGGGGGCCGTACGAGCAGTACTTC	CASSDSKLAGGPYEQYF
TRBV7-3	.	.	TRBJ2-7	TGTGCCAGCAGCTTAGGGGGGACCGGCGACGAGCAGTACTTC	CASSLGGTGDEQYF
TRBV11-2	.	TRBD2	TRBJ2-4	TGTGCCAGCAGCTCCAGTGGGGGGGGAAACATTCAGTACTTC	CASSSSGGGNIQYF
TRBV9	.	.	TRBJ2-1	TGTGCCAGCAGCGTTAGAGAGGGCCCTAACAATGAGCAGTTCTTC	CASSVREGPNNEQFF
TRBV6-5	.	.	TRBJ1-5	TGTGCCAGCAGTTACTCCGGGGGCAATCAGCCCCAGCATTTT	CASSYSGGNQPQHF
TRBV28	few	TRBD1	TRBJ1-5	TGTGCCAGCAGAGTTAGGGACAGCCAGCATTTT	CASRVRDSQHF
TRBV9	once	TRBD1	TRBJ1-5	TGTGCCAGCAGCGTAGGGCCACAGGGGTTCGGCAATCAGCCCCAGCATTTT	CASSVGPQGFGNQPQHF
TRBV4-1	.	.	TRBJ2-3	TGCGCCAGCAGCCAAGGTTGGGGGGGGCGCGGAGGAGATACGCAGTATTTT	CASSQGWGGRGGDTQYF
TRBV9	.	TRBD2	TRBJ2-3	TGTGCCAGCAGCGTAGAGGACGGCGGGGGAACTAGCACAGATACGCAGTATTTT	CASSVEDGGGTSTDTQYF
TRBV7-9	.	.	TRBJ1-1	TGTGCCAGCAGCTTAGTTCAGGGCGAGGATGAAGCTTTCTTT	CASSLVQGEDEAFF
TRBV7-9	.	TRBD1	TRBJ1-1	TGTGCCAGCAGCGGATCTGACAGGGGATTTGAAGCTTTCTTT	CASSGSDRGFEAFF
TRBV2	.	TRBD1	TRBJ1-1	TGTGCCAGCAGGGGAGGCTTGGGACAGGGGGGCTCTGAAGCTTTCTTT	CASRGGLGQGGSEAFF
TRBV27	.	.	TRBJ1-1	TGTGCCAGCAGTCCATTAGGGCAGGGTAAAGCTTTCTTT	CASSPLGQGKAFF
TRBV5-6	.	TRBD1	TRBJ1-2	TGTGCCAGTTCCCCCTTACTTCAGGGGGCTAGTGGCTACACCTTC	CASSPLLQGASGYTF
TRBV4-1	.	TRBD1	TRBJ2-7	TGCGCCAGCAGCCAAGCGTTCGCGGACAGGAGCTCCTACGAGCAGTACTTC	CASSQAFADRSSYEQYF
TRBV7-6	.	.	TRBJ1-6	TGTGCCAGCAGCCGTTCGCCCAGGGAAAATTCACCCCTCCACTTT	CASSRSPRENSPLHF
TRBV19	.	.	TRBJ1-1	TGTGCCAGTAGTCAGGGTGGGAACACTGAAGCTTTCTTT	CASSQGGNTEAFF
TRBV28	.	.	TRBJ1-2	TGTGCCAGCAGTTCCCCGACAGGTCGAGATGGCTACACCTTC	CASSSPTGRDGYTF
TRBV5-1	.	.	TRBJ2-3	TGCGCCAGCAGCTTGGCGGCCCGGGGGACCACAGATACGCAGTATTTT	CASSLAARGTTDTQYF
TRBV3-1/TRBV3-2	.	.	TRBJ1-1	TGTGCCAGCAGCCACACGACAGATGAAGCTTTCTTT	CASSHTTDEAFF
TRBV4-2	.	TRBD2	TRBJ2-5	TGTGCCAGCAGCCAACGACTAGCGGGGGGGCCTGGCCAAGAGACCCAGTACTTC	CASSQRLAGGPGQETQYF
TRBV28	few	TRBD2	TRBJ2-7	TGTGCCAGCAGTTCGCCTAGCGGGGTTTACGAGCAGTACTTC	CASSSPSGVYEQYF
TRBV15	.	TRBD1	TRBJ1-6	TGTGCCACCAGTATGAGGACAGGAAGAAATTCACCCCTCCACTTT	CATSMRTGRNSPLHF
TRBV28	.	.	TRBJ1-5	TGTGCCAGCAGCTCCCCGGCGGGGGCTAGGGGAACTAGCAATCAGCCCCAGCATTTT	CASSSPAGARGTSNQPQHF
TRBV6-6	.	.	TRBJ2-1	TGTGCCAGCAGCGGTGGCAATGAGCAGTTCTTC	CASSGGNEQFF